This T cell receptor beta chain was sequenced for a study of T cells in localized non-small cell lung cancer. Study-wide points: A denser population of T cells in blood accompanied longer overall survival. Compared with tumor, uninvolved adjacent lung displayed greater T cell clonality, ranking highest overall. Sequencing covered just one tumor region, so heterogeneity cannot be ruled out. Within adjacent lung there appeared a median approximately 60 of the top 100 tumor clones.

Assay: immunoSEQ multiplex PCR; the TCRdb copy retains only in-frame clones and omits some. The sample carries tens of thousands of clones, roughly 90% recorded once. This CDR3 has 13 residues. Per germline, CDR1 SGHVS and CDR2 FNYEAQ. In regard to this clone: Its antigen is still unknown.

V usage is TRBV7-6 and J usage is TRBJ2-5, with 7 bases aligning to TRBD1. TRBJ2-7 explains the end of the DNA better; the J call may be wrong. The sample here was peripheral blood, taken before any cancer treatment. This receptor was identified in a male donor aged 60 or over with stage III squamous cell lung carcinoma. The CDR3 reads CASSPPGQLEQYF. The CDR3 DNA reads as TGTGCCAGCAGCCCCCCGGGACAGCTCGAGCAGTACTTC.